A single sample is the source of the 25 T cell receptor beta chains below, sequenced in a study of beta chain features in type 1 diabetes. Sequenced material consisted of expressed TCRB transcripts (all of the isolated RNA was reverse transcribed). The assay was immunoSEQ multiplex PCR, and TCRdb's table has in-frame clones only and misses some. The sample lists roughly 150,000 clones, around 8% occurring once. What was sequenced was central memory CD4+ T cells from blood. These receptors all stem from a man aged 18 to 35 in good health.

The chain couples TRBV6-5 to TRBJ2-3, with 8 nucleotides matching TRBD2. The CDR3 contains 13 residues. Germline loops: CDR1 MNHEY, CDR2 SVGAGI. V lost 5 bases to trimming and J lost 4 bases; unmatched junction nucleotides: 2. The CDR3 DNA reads TGTGCCAGCAGTAGCGGGAGCGCAGATACGCAGTATTTT. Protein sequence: CASSSGSADTQYF.

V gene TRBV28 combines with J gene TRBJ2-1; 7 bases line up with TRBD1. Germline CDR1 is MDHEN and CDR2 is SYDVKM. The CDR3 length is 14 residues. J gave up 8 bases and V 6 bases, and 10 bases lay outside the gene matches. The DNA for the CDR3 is TGTGCCAGCAGCCAACCGACAGGGTCCGATGAGCAGTTCTTC. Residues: CASSQPTGSDEQFF.

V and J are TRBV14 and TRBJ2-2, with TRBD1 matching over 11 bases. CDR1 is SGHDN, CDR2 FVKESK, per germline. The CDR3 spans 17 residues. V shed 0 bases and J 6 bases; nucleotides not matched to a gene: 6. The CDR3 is CASSQDTGQGAPGELFF. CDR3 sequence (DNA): TGTGCCAGCAGCCAAGATACCGGACAGGGGGCCCCCGGGGAGCTGTTTTTT.

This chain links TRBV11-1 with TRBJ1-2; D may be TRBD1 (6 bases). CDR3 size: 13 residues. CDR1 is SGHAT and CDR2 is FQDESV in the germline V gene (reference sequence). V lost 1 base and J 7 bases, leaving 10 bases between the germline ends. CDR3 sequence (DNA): TGTGCCAGCAGCTTAGAGGCAGGGGTTGGCTACACCTTC. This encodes CASSLEAGVGYTF.

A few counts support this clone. CDR3: CASSVGTASYEQYF. Here the CDR3 DNA reads TGTGCCAGCTCAGTTGGGACAGCCTCCTACGAGCAGTACTTC. The V call is TRBV18, the J call TRBJ2-7; 7 bases agree with TRBD1. Germline V gene data show CDR1 as KGHSH and CDR2 as LQKENI. This CDR3 region has 14 residues. The V gene end was trimmed by 5 bases and the J gene end by 0 bases; junction bases not matched to a gene: 4.

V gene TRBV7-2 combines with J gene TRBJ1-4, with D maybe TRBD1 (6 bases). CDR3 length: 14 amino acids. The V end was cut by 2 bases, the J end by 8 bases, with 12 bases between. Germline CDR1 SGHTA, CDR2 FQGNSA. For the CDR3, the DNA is TGTGCCAGCAGCTTATTGGGGGCCCGGGAAAAACTGTTTTTT. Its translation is CASSLLGAREKLFF.

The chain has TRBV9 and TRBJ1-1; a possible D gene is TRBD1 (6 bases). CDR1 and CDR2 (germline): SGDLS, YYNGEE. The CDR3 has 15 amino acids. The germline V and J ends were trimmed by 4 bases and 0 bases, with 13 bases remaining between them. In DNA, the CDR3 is TGTGCCAGCAGCTTTCTGACAGGCCTGAACACTGAAGCTTTCTTT. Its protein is CASSFLTGLNTEAFF.

CDR3 nucleotide sequence: TGTGCCAGCGCTAAACAGGGGGCGGGAGAGACCCAGTACTTC. This translates into CASAKQGAGETQYF. The J gene is TRBJ2-5, the V gene TRBV25-1; 9 bases are shared with TRBD1. Germline V gene lookup returns CDR1 MGHDK and CDR2 SYGVNS. V was pared by 8 bases and J by 4 bases, with 8 bases of the junction left unmatched. The CDR3 extends over 14 amino acids.

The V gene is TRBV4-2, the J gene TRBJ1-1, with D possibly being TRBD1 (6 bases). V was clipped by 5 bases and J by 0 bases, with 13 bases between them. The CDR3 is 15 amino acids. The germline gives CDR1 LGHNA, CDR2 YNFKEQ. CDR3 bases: TGTGCCAGCAGCTTGGTGGGACACCTGAACACTGAAGCTTTCTTT. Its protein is CASSLVGHLNTEAFF.

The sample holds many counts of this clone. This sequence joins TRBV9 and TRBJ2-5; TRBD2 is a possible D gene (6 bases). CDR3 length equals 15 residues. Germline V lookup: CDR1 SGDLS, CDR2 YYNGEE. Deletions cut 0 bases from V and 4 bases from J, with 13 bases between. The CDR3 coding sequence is TGTGCCAGCAGCGTAGGGGCAGTGGGGGGAGAGACCCAGTACTTC. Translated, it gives CASSVGAVGGETQYF.

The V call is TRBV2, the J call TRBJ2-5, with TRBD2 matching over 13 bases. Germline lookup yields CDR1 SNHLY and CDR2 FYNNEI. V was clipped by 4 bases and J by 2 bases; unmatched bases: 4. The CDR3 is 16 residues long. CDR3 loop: CASSALAGGRQETQYF. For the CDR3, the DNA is TGTGCCAGCAGTGCACTAGCGGGGGGGAGGCAAGAGACCCAGTACTTC. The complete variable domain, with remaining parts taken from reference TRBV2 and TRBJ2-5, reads EPEVTQTPSHQVTQMGQEVILRCVPISNHLYFYWYRQILGQKVEFLVSFYNNEISEKSEIFDDQFSVERPDGSNFTLKIRSTKLEDSAMYFCASSALAGGRQETQYFGPGTRLLVL.

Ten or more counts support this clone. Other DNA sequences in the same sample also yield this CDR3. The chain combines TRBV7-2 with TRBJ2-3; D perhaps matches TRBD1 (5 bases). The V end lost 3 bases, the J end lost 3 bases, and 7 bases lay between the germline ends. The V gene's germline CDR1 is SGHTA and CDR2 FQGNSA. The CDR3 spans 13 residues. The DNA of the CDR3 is TGTGCCAGCAGCTTGCCAGGGACAGATACGCAGTATTTT. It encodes CASSLPGTDTQYF.

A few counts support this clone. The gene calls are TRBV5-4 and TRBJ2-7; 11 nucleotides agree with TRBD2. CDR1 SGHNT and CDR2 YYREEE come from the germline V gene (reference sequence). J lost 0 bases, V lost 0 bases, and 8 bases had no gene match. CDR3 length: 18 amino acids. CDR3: CASSLGRLAGPSSYEQYF. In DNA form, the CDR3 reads TGTGCCAGCAGCTTGGGCCGACTAGCGGGACCGAGCTCCTACGAGCAGTACTTC.

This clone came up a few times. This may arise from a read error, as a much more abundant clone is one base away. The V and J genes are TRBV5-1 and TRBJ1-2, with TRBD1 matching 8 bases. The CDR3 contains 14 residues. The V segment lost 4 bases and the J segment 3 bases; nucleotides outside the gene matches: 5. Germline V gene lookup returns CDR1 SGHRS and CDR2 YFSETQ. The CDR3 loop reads CASSLQGGDYGYTF. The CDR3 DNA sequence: TGCGCCAGCAGCCTACAGGGGGGGGACTATGGCTACACCTTC.

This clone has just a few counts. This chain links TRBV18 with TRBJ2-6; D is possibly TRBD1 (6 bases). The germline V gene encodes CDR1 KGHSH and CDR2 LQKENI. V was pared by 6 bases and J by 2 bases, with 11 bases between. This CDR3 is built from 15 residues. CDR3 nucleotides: TGTGCCAGCTCCTCTGAGGGGGCTGGGGCCAACGTCCTGACTTTC. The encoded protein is CASSSEGAGANVLTF. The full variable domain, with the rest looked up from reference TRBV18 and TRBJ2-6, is NAGVMQNPRHLVRRRGQEARLRCSPMKGHSHVYWYRQLPEEGLKFMVYLQKENIIDESGMPKERFSAEFPKEGPSILRIQQVVRGDSAAYFCASSSEGAGANVLTFGAGSRLTVL.

CDR3 protein: CASSEVSRAGRTYGYTF. CDR3 in DNA: TGTGCCAGCAGTGAAGTCTCTCGGGCAGGGAGGACGTATGGCTACACCTTC. V is TRBV6-1 and J is TRBJ1-2; D perhaps matches TRBD1 (5 bases). Germline CDR1 and CDR2: MNHNS and SASEGT. The CDR3 totals 17 residues. The V and J ends lost 1 base and 5 bases respectively, with 20 bases between them.

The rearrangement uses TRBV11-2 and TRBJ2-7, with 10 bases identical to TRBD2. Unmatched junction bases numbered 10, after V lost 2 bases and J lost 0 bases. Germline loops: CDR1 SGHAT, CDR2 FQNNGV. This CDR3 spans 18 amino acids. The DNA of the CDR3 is TGTGCCAGCAGCTTACAGTTAGCGGGAGGTCCTATCTCCTACGAGCAGTACTTC. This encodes CASSLQLAGGPISYEQYF.

CDR3 loop: CASSQDQGAGVDGYTF. The CDR3 nucleotides read TGTGCCAGCAGCCAAGATCAGGGGGCGGGGGTCGATGGCTACACCTTC. J is TRBJ1-2 and V is TRBV4-2, with 8 bases aligning to TRBD1. The CDR3 runs to 16 residues. Germline loops: CDR1 LGHNA, CDR2 YNFKEQ. The junction had 9 bases not matched to a gene; V was cut back by 0 bases and J by 6 bases.

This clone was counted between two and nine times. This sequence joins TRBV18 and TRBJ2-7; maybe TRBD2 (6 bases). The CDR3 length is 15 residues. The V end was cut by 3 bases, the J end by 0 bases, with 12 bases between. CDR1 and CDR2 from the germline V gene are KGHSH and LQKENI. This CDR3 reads CASSPAGLNSYEQYF. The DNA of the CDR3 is TGTGCCAGCTCACCGGCGGGACTCAACTCCTACGAGCAGTACTTC.

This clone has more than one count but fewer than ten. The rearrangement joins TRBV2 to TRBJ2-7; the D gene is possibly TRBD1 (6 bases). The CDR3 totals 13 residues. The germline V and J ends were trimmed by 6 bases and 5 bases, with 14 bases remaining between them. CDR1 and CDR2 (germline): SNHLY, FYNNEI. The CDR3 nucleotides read TGTGCCAGCAGGTCCAGGGGCGGAAACGAGCAGTACTTC. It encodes CASRSRGGNEQYF.

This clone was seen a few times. The CDR3 loop is CASSLDASGFAYF. The CDR3 DNA reads TGTGCCAGCAGCTTAGACGCTAGCGGTTTTGCGTACTTC. The V gene is TRBV7-2, the J gene TRBJ2-7; the match to TRBD2 covers 7 bases. J gave up 12 bases and V 1 base, and 9 bases lay outside the gene matches. The germline CDR1 and CDR2 sequences are SGHTA and FQGNSA. This CDR3 has 13 residues.

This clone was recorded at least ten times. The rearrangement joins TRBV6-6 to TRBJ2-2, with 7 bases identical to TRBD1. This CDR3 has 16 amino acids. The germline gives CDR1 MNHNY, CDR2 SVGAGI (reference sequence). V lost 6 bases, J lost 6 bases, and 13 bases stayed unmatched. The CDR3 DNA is TGTGCCAGCAGCGGACGGGACAGCCCCGGGGCCGGGGAGCTGTTTTTT. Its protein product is CASSGRDSPGAGELFF.

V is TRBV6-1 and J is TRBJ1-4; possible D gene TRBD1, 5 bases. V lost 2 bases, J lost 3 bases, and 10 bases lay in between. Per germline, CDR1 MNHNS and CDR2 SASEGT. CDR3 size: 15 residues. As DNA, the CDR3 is TGTGCCAGCAGTGAACCAACAGGCGCTAATGAAAAACTGTTTTTT. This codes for CASSEPTGANEKLFF.

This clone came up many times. The CDR3 DNA reads as TGCGCCAGCAGCTTGGGACTAGCGGCCGGCACAGATACGCAGTATTTT. It translates to CASSLGLAAGTDTQYF. This rearrangement joins TRBV5-1 to TRBJ2-3; 9 nucleotides align to TRBD2. This CDR3 contains 16 residues. The V segment lost 0 bases and the J segment 1 base; nucleotides outside the gene matches: 3. Looked up from germline, CDR1 is SGHRS and CDR2 is YFSETQ.

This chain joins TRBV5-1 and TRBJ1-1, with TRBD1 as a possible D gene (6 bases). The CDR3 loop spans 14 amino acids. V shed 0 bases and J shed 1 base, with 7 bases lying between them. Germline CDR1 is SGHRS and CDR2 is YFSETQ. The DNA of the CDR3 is TGCGCCAGCAGCTTGGCGGACAGGAACACTGAAGCTTTCTTT. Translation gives CASSLADRNTEAFF.